These 13 T cell receptor beta chains were sequenced from one sample in a study of blood T cell repertoires in COVID-19 (dated by TCRdb to the early 2020s). The library was obtained by the immunoSEQ multiplex PCR assay. TCRdb limited this immuneACCESS table to in-frame rearrangements with V and J called. A share of clones is missing; checked studies link under half to unresolved V genes, and the rest is unexplained. The sample contains under 450,000 clones, more than 70% of them found a single time. The top ten clones comprise about 12% of the sample. The source material was peripheral blood. Receptor source: a woman aged 45-65 years with COVID-19, enrolled during active disease.

The rearrangement links TRBV2 to TRBJ1-1; tentative D call: TRBD1 (6 bases). CDR3 length equals 13 residues. The germline V gene has CDR1 SNHLY and CDR2 FYNNEI. The V end lost 6 bases, the J end lost 4 bases, and 12 bases lay between the germline ends. CDR3 bases: TGTGCCAGCAGGCAAGGGGGAAGCACTGAAGCTTTCTTT. It encodes CASRQGGSTEAFF.

The V gene is TRBV18, the J gene TRBJ1-1, with a tentative D call TRBD1 (5 bases). CDR3 length equals 14 residues. The V end was cut by 6 bases, the J end by 1 base, with 12 bases between. From germline, CDR1 is KGHSH and CDR2 LQKENI. The CDR3 sequence is CASSLYDRNTEAFF. The CDR3, as DNA: TGTGCCAGCTCCCTTTACGACAGGAACACTGAAGCTTTCTTT.

The gene calls are TRBV30 and TRBJ2-2; TRBD1 aligns across 9 bases. Looked up from germline, CDR1 is GTSNPN and CDR2 is SVGIG (reference sequence). The CDR3 sequence is 14 residues long. Trimming took 2 bases from V and 6 from J; bases not matched to a gene: 4. In nucleotides, the CDR3 is TGTGCCTGGAGTCCCGGGACAGGGTCCGGGGAGCTGTTTTTT. Translation gives CAWSPGTGSGELFF.

This clone turned up a few times. V gene TRBV10-3 combines with J gene TRBJ2-3, with TRBD1 matching 10 bases. The CDR3 is made up of 14 amino acids. The germline V gene has CDR1 ENHRY and CDR2 SYGVKD. V lost 2 bases and J lost 8; bases outside the gene matches: 4. CDR3 in DNA: TGTGCCATCAGTGAGATGGGACAGGGGACTACGCAGTATTTT. Translated, it gives CAISEMGQGTTQYF.

The chain uses TRBV19 and TRBJ1-3, with D maybe TRBD1 (5 bases). Germline CDR1 and CDR2: LNHDA and SQIVND (reference sequence). CDR3 length: 17 amino acids. The V end was cut by 3 bases, the J end by 0 bases, with 15 bases between. The CDR3 here is CASSMRTISFSGNTIYF. The DNA of the CDR3 is TGTGCCAGTAGTATGAGGACAATCTCCTTCTCTGGAAACACCATATATTTT.

The CDR3 DNA reads as TGCGCCAGCGCACACAGGGAAGTTTCGTACTTC. Its protein is CASAHREVSYF. The rearrangement uses TRBV10-2 and TRBJ2-4; a possible D gene is TRBD1 (6 bases). Germline CDR1 reads WSHSY; CDR2 reads SAAADI. The length of the CDR3 is 11 residues. Trimming cost V 8 bases and J 15 bases, with 17 bases left between them.

This chain uses TRBV19 with TRBJ1-5, with D perhaps TRBD1 (5 bases). The length of the CDR3 is 14 residues. Germline CDR1 is LNHDA and CDR2 is SQIVND (reference sequence). Trimming stripped 5 bases from V and 5 bases from J, with 13 bases between. The DNA for the CDR3 is TGTGCCAGTAGTCCGGGGGGAGCGGATCAGCCCCAGCATTTT. Protein sequence: CASSPGGADQPQHF. The complete variable domain, with remaining parts taken from reference TRBV19 and TRBJ1-5, reads DGGITQSPKYLFRKEGQNVTLSCEQNLNHDAMYWYRQDPGQGLRLIYYSQIVNDFQKGDIAEGYSVSREKKESFPLTVTSAQKNPTAFYLCASSPGGADQPQHFGDGTRLSIL.

J is TRBJ2-2 and V is TRBV6-5, with D uncertain. The CDR3 is 13 residues long. CDR1 and CDR2 (germline): MNHEY, SVGAGI. Trimming cost V 6 bases and J 3 bases, with 8 bases left between them. The CDR3 spells CASSLIHTGELFF. In DNA, the CDR3 is TGTGCCAGCAGCCTAATCCACACCGGGGAGCTGTTTTTT.

The chain carries TRBV6-5 and TRBJ1-5, with 7 positions matching TRBD1. The junction had 1 base not matched to a gene; V was cut back by 7 bases and J by 4 bases. This CDR3 is built from 12 residues. The germline CDR1 and CDR2 sequences are MNHEY and SVGAGI. CDR3 sequence reads: CASTTGNQPQHF. The CDR3 region has the DNA TGTGCCAGCACGACAGGGAATCAGCCCCAGCATTTT.

The V call is TRBV5-1, the J call TRBJ2-3, with 9 nucleotides matching TRBD2. The junction had 2 bases not matched to a gene; V was cut back by 2 bases and J by 4 bases. The CDR3 has 14 residues. Germline values: CDR1 SGHRS, CDR2 YFSETQ. The CDR3 coding sequence is TGCGCCAGCAGCTTTAGCGGGGGCGCAGATACGCAGTATTTT. Protein sequence: CASSFSGGADTQYF.

This chain joins TRBV5-1 and TRBJ2-3, with a weak D call TRBD1 (6 bases). This CDR3 has 15 amino acids. Germline V gene data show CDR1 as SGHRS and CDR2 as YFSETQ. V dropped 0 bases and J dropped 6 bases, with 14 bases sitting between them. The CDR3 DNA follows: TGCGCCAGCAGCTTGGTAGGGGGACCTTTGGATACGCAGTATTTT. This gives the protein CASSLVGGPLDTQYF.

The rearrangement uses TRBV6-5 and TRBJ2-1, with D perhaps matching TRBD1 (6 bases). Trimming removed 8 bases at V and 4 bases at J, with 15 bases between. The V gene's germline CDR1 is MNHEY and CDR2 SVGAGI. The CDR3 consists of 14 residues. CDR3 sequence (DNA): TGTGCCAGCGACGCGCCAGGGGCTTACAATGAGCAGTTCTTC. It yields the protein CASDAPGAYNEQFF.

This rearrangement joins TRBV7-9 to TRBJ2-1; 10 bases agree with TRBD1. J gave up 6 bases and V 4 bases, and 9 bases lay outside the gene matches. Germline V CDR1 and CDR2: SEHNR, FQNEAQ (reference sequence). CDR3 length: 16 amino acids. The CDR3 nucleotides read TGTGCCAGCAGCTCGCGGGGGACAGGGGCCATCAATGAGCAGTTCTTC. Protein sequence: CASSSRGTGAINEQFF.